This T cell receptor beta chain is drawn from a study of T cells after yellow fever vaccination (dated by TCRdb to the late 2010s). With regard to the full study: The SMART-Seq v4 Ultra Low Input RNA kit was used to prepare libraries from fractions with low cell numbers. Bulk TCR alpha and beta repertoires were sequenced longitudinally to track T-cell clones before and after primary and booster YFV17D yellow fever vaccination. Two healthy male donors, one aged 18 to 30 and one aged 30 to 40 years, made up the cohort. Blood was collected at multiple timepoints before and after primary and secondary immunization, and bulk PBMC replicates and cell subsets were isolated. Overall study results and their limits: A small share of clonotypes occurred in both CD4 and CD8 compartments, likely arising from convergent recombination. The secondary T-cell response was found to be weaker but faster than the primary response, with a peak reached on day 5 rather than on day 15. After the booster, most of the clones that had expanded following primary vaccination were detected again (96% of CD4 and 85% to 90% of CD8), which suggests that memory was broadly maintained. Computational filtering was required because FACS-sorted repertoires could contain abundant contaminating clonotypes from the bulk population. Only two donors were included in the study, so the extent to which the findings can be generalized is limited.

This clonotype was detected a few times. No base quality values were provided; no much bigger clone lies one nucleotide off. The treatment or condition label, as the study defines it: live attenuated yellow fever vaccine strain. A standard Ficoll-Paque protocol was used to isolate PBMCs from peripheral blood. With anti-CD3 and anti-CD8 staining plus a dextramer loaded with the yellow fever NS4B epitope peptide, the researchers sorted epitope-specific CD8 T cells. TriZol was used to extract RNA from bulk PBMCs, CD4 and CD8 fractions, and dextramer-positive and dextramer-negative fractions. The germline V and J ends show losses of 4 bases and 8 bases respectively, and no gene match explains 6 bases of the junction. CDR1 and CDR2 are drawn from the germline V gene: MNHEY, SVGAGI. The CDR3, cysteine through phenylalanine, is 14 amino acids long. Only the CDR3 part of the read is kept: 42 bases, read in frame from the first base.

Synthesis of TCR cDNA relied on 5'RACE template switching, a step that introduced a universal primer site along with unique molecular identifiers. Priming of cDNA synthesis was performed from both the TCR alpha and TCR beta constant segments. Two PCR steps were used to amplify libraries, with sample barcodes and sequencing adapters being added in the second step. Libraries were sequenced on Illumina HiSeq 2500 (2x100 bp) or NovaSeq (2x150 bp). As for how the authors treated the data: MIGEC handled demultiplexing of reads and collapsing into UMI consensus sequences, while MiXCR performed V(D)J alignment. Using edgeR on replicate PBMC samples, clonotypes were called vaccine-responding if FDR was below 0.01 and the log2 fold change was above 5 up to day 15. Each bulk clonotype was labeled CD4 or CD8 based on which sequenced repertoire, CD4 or CD8, contained the clonotype at higher abundance. A clonotype counted as NS4B-specific if enriched at least 10-fold in dextramer-positive versus dextramer-negative fractions, with CD4-biased clonotypes left out. In TCRdb, the public reads were trimmed at Q25 with fastp and aligned with MiXCR, with productive beta chains retained. Rows with one shared CDR3 protein collapse into an entry with the most common genes and DNA. Clone size and V and J calls follow TCRdb, not the original study. The sample table holds about 85,000 distinct CDR3 sequences, of which less than 15% were seen once. The leading ten clones occupy 20% to 25% of the sample.

The clonotype was recovered from a man between 18 and 35 years old who received the YFV17D yellow fever vaccine. Rearrangement joined TRBV6-5 to TRBJ1-4, and 8 junction bases match TRBD1. The source material was CD8+ T cells not binding an NS4B(214-222) dextramer, sorted from PBMCs, sampled around 3 weeks after the first yellow fever vaccination. The intended sense of this specimen's cell subset or site label: NS4B epitope dextramer-negative CD8 T cells. CDR3 sequence: CASSSPGGWEKLFF. The DNA sequence reads TGTGCCAGCAGTTCCCCAGGGGGCTGGGAAAAACTGTTTTTT.